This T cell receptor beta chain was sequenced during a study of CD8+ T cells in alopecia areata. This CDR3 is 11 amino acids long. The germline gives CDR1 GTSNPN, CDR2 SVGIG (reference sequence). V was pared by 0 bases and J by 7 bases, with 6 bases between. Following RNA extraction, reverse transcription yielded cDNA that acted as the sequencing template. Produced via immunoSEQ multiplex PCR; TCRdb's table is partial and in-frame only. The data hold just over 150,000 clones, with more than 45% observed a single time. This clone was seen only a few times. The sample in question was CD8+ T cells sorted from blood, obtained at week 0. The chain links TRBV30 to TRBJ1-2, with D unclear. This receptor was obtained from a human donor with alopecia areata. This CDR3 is CAWSVPRGYTF. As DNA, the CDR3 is TGTGCCTGGAGTGTACCTCGTGGCTACACCTTC.